This passage covers 2 T cell receptor beta chains from one sample sequenced in a study of blood T cells in healthy people across ages. Through a sample-barcoded 5' primer and a J-beta primer mix, a second PCR was run for roughly 7 to 12 cycles. Each CDR3 protein is one row after TCRdb ran MiXCR on the 5' RACE reads. The repertoire includes 780,000 or so distinct CDR3 sequences, about 25% of them detected once, and more than 3% sits in the top ten. The same specimen was also included in a second study, on T cells of mothers and their children.

The source material was blood. All receptors come from a boy younger than 18 in good health.

The chain has TRBV5-1 and TRBJ1-2, with D tentatively TRBD1 (5 bases). The CDR3 sequence is 12 residues long. In germline, CDR1 is SGHRS, CDR2 YFSETQ. Deletions cut 7 bases from V and 9 bases from J, with 16 bases between. The CDR3 DNA follows: TGCGCCAGCGGGGGAGGGATGGATCGCTACACCTTC. Its protein is CASGGGMDRYTF.

J is TRBJ1-5 and V is TRBV28, with 8 bases identical to TRBD1. CDR1 and CDR2 (germline): MDHEN, SYDVKM. This CDR3 has 14 residues. V trimming: 6 bases; J trimming: 7 bases; junction bases outside the gene matches: 8. CDR3 in amino acids: CASSSGQGRQPQHF. CDR3 nucleotides: TGTGCCAGCAGCTCCGGACAGGGAAGGCAGCCCCAGCATTTT.